This is a list of T cell receptor beta chains from one sample in a study of identical twins. One entry per CDR3 protein, called by TCRdb with MiXCR from the 5' RACE reads. The sample shows hundreds of thousands of distinct CDR3 sequences, roughly 7.2% of them seen only once. These records were also assigned to another study, of yellow fever vaccine responses in identical twins.

Sequenced sample: PBMCs. These receptors all stem from a young woman in good health. Both conserved end residues are part of each CDR3. D genes are given only for firm matches. The size entry is marked missing in some rows and otherwise reads once, few, many or a size class.

d_call j_call clone_size v_call cdr3_nt cdr3_aa
TRBD2 TRBJ2-3 - TRBV12-3/TRBV12-4 TGTGCCAGCAGTCCGCGTAGCGGGGGCCCTCCCGCCACAGATACGCAGTATTTT CASSPRSGGPPATDTQYF
TRBD2 TRBJ2-1 few TRBV2 TGTGCCAGCAGACAGCGGGAGATGGGTTACAATGAGCAGTTCTTC CASRQREMGYNEQFF
- TRBJ2-7 many TRBV12-3/TRBV12-4 TGTGCCAGCAACAAACAGGGCTCCTACGAGCAGTACTTC CASNKQGSYEQYF
TRBD1 TRBJ2-5 - TRBV20-1 TGCAGTACCAACGCCAGGGGGAACCAAGAGACCCAGTACTTC CSTNARGNQETQYF
- TRBJ2-1 few TRBV3-1 TGTGCCAGCAGCCAAGTGGGTACCTACCCGTACTACAATGAGCAGTTCTTC CASSQVGTYPYYNEQFF
TRBD2 TRBJ2-7 few TRBV7-9 TGTGCCAGCAGCTCAACCGGGACTAGACCTTTCTACGAGCAGTACTTC CASSSTGTRPFYEQYF
- TRBJ2-3 many TRBV5-1 TGCGCCAGCAGCTGGGAGAGCGACGGCACAGATACGCAGTATTTT CASSWESDGTDTQYF
- TRBJ1-5 few TRBV5-6 TGTGCCAGCAGCTTCAGGGGTGGAAAAATTCAGCCCCAGCATTTT CASSFRGGKIQPQHF
- TRBJ2-4 many TRBV7-9 TGTGCCAGCAGCTTAAACAGGGGGAGGGGAGCCAAAAACATTCAGTACTTC CASSLNRGRGAKNIQYF
TRBD1 TRBJ1-1 many TRBV5-1 TGCGCCAGCAGCTTGGAGGGACAGGGGAGCACTGAAGCTTTCTTT CASSLEGQGSTEAFF
TRBD2 TRBJ2-3 few TRBV5-1 TGCGCCAGCAGCTCCCGAGATCGACTAGCGGGTGGCACAGATACGCAGTATTTT CASSSRDRLAGGTDTQYF
- TRBJ2-7 many TRBV11-2 TGTGCCAGCAGCTTAGGAGGTGAGGGGCCTGGGCACGAGCAGTACTTC CASSLGGEGPGHEQYF
- TRBJ1-1 - TRBV19 TGTGCCAGTAGTATGCCTAGAGGGGGACTAAACACTGAAGCTTTCTTT CASSMPRGGLNTEAFF
TRBD2 TRBJ2-1 - TRBV7-3 TGTGCCAGCAGCTTCTCCGGGACTACCTACAATGAGCAGTTCTTC CASSFSGTTYNEQFF
- TRBJ1-2 many TRBV29-1 TGCAGCGTTGCCGACAGAAACTATGGCTACACCTTC CSVADRNYGYTF
TRBD1 TRBJ2-7 - TRBV28 TGTGCCAGCACCCCAGGCGGTACAGGGGGCTCCTACGAGCAGTACTTC CASTPGGTGGSYEQYF
- TRBJ1-2 - TRBV5-5 TGTGCCAGCAGCTTGCATGGGGGTTCCAACTATGGCTACACCTTC CASSLHGGSNYGYTF
- TRBJ2-5 many TRBV10-3 TGTGCCATCAGTGAGTCGGGCTTCTTAGAGACCCAGTACTTC CAISESGFLETQYF
TRBD2 TRBJ2-1 many TRBV18 TGTGCCAGCTCACCCGGAAGCGGGGGGGCTAGCTCCTACAATGAGCAGTTCTTC CASSPGSGGASSYNEQFF
- TRBJ2-1 many TRBV29-1 TGCAGCGTCGACCGGGGAAGAAGGACCTCCTACAATGAGCAGTTCTTC CSVDRGRRTSYNEQFF
- TRBJ1-1 few TRBV28 TGTGCCAGCAGTTTAGGCCACTCTTCGGCTTTCTTT CASSLGHSSAFF
- TRBJ1-2 few TRBV12-3/TRBV12-4 TGTGCCAGCAGTTTAGGGGAAGGCTACACCTTC CASSLGEGYTF
TRBD1 TRBJ1-5 few TRBV7-8 TGTGCCAGCAGCTTAGCGGACAGGAGATACTATAGCAATCAGCCCCAGCATTTT CASSLADRRYYSNQPQHF
- TRBJ1-1 few TRBV27 TGTGCCAGCAGGCCGACACCCATGAACACTGAAGCTTTCTTT CASRPTPMNTEAFF